This entry is about one TCR beta chain. Using immunoSEQ multiplex PCR, the repertoire was profiled, and TCRdb retains in-frame clones only, with some absent. The sample yields over 150,000 clones, about 88% seen once. The sample is drawn from a study of T cell responses to AZD1222 COVID-19 vaccine. On the study more broadly: Second-dose schedules of about 4 or about 12 weeks were combined.

V dropped 6 bases and J dropped 0 bases, with 14 bases sitting between them. Germline CDR1 KGHSH, CDR2 LQKENI. CDR3 size: 15 residues. The TCR comes from an adult in good health. The chain employs TRBV18 and TRBJ1-1, with TRBD1 as a possible D gene (6 bases). This material consisted of peripheral blood, taken on day 0 of AZD1222 vaccination. As DNA, the CDR3 is TGTGCCAGCTCCTACCAAGGACAGATGAACACTGAAGCTTTCTTT. This translates into CASSYQGQMNTEAFF.